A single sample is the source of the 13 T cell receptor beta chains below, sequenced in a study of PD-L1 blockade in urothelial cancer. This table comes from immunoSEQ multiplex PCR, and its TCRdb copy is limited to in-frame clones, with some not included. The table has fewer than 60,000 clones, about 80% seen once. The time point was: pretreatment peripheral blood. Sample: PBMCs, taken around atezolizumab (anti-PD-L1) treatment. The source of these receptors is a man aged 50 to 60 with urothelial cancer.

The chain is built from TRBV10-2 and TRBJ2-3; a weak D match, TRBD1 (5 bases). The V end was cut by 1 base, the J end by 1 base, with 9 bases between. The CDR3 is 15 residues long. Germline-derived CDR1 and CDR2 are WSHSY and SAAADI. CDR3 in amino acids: CASSEWQGRTDTQYF. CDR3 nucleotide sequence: TGCGCCAGCAGTGAGTGGCAGGGTCGCACAGATACGCAGTATTTT.

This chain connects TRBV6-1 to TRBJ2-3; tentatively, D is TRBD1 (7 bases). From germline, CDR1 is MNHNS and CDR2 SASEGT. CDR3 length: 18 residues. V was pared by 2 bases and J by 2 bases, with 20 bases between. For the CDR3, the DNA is TGTGCCAGCAGTGAAACCAACTACCAGGGGGGTGTCACAGATACGCAGTATTTT. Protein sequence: CASSETNYQGGVTDTQYF.

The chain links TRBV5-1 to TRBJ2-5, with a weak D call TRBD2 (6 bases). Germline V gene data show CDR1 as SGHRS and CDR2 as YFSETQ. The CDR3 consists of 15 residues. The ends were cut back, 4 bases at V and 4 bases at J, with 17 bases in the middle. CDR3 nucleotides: TGCGCCAGCAGCCCCTCCTGGGGGGAGCGAGAGACCCAGTACTTC. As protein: CASSPSWGERETQYF.

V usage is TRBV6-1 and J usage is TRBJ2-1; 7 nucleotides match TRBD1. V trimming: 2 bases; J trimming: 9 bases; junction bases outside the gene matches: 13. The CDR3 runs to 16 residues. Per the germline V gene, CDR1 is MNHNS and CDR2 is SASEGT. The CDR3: CASSESRDRVFVEQFF. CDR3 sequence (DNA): TGTGCCAGCAGTGAAAGTCGTGACAGGGTTTTCGTTGAGCAGTTCTTC.

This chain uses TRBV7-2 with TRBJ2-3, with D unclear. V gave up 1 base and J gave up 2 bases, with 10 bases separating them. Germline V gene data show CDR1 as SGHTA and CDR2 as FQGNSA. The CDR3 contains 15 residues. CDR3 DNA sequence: TGTGCCAGCAGCTTAGGGGCGTCAATCACAGATACGCAGTATTTT. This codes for CASSLGASITDTQYF.

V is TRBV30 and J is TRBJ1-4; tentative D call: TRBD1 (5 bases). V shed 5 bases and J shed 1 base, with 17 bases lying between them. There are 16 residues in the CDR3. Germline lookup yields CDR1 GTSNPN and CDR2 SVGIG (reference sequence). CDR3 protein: CAWAWGEGRTNEKLFF. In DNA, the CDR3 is TGTGCCTGGGCCTGGGGGGAAGGTCGAACTAATGAAAAACTGTTTTTT.

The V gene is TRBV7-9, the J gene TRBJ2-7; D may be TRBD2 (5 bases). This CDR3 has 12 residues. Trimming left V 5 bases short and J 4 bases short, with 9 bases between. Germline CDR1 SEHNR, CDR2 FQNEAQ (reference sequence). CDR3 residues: CASSAGVYEQYF. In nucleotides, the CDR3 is TGTGCCAGCAGCGCCGGGGTTTACGAGCAGTACTTC.

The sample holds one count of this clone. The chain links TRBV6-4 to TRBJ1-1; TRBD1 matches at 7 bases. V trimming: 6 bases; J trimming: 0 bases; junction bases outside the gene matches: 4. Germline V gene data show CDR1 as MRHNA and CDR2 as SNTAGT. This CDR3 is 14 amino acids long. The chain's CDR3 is CASRARGLNTEAFF. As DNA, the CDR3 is TGTGCCAGCAGGGCGAGGGGGCTGAACACTGAAGCTTTCTTT.

CDR3 amino acids: CASSLVLDRFVTYEQYF. The CDR3 DNA is TGTGCCAGCAGCTTAGTGTTAGACAGGTTTGTTACCTACGAGCAGTACTTC. The chain is built from TRBV11-2 and TRBJ2-7; D possibly corresponds to TRBD1 (6 bases). Looked up from germline, CDR1 is SGHAT and CDR2 is FQNNGV. This CDR3 comprises 17 residues. Trimming cost V 1 base and J 2 bases, with 18 bases left between them.

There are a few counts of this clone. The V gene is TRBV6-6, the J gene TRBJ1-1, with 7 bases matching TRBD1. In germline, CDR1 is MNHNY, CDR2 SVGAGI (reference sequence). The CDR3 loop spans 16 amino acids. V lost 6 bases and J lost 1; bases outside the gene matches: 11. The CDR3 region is CASSLLLGQKNTEAFF. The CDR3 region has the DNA TGTGCCAGCAGCTTATTGTTGGGACAGAAGAACACTGAAGCTTTCTTT.

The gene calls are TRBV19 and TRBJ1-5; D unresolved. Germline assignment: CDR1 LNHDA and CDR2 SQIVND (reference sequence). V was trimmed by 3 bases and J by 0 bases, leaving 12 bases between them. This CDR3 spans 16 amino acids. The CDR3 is CASSMGGGLSNQPQHF. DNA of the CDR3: TGTGCCAGTAGTATGGGAGGAGGGCTTAGCAATCAGCCCCAGCATTTT.

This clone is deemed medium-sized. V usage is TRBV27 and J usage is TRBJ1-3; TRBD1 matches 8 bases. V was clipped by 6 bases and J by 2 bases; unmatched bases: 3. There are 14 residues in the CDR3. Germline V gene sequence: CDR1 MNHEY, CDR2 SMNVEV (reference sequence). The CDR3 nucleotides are TGTGCCAGCAGGACACAGGGGGCTGGAAACACCATATATTTT. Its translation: CASRTQGAGNTIYF.

The CDR3 DNA is TGTGCCAGCAGTGACTCCACAGGGGGCCACACCGGGGAGCTGTTTTTT. Its translation: CASSDSTGGHTGELFF. The chain recombines TRBV6-4 with TRBJ2-2, with 9 nucleotides matching TRBD1. This CDR3 region has 16 residues. The V and J ends lost 0 bases and 3 bases, in that order; junction bases with no gene match: 2. CDR1 and CDR2 from the germline V gene are MRHNA and SNTAGT.